What follows are 14 T cell receptor beta chains derived from one specimen sequenced in a study of blood T cells in healthy people across ages. Sample-barcoded 5' priming and a J-beta primer mix drove a second PCR of 7 to 11 cycles. Each CDR3 protein is one row after TCRdb ran MiXCR on the 5' RACE reads. This sample has roughly 1,800,000 distinct CDR3 sequences; 49% occur once, and the top ten carry 2.1%. Sequencing input: blood. These receptor sequences come from a woman aged 35 to 49 in good health.

This clonotype has just a few counts. This sequence joins TRBV9 and TRBJ2-3, with D possibly being TRBD2 (6 bases). This CDR3 region has 13 residues. Germline values: CDR1 SGDLS, CDR2 YYNGEE. V was clipped by 0 bases and J by 8 bases, with 10 bases between them. The CDR3 loop reads CASSVEAGRTQYF. CDR3 DNA sequence: TGTGCCAGCAGCGTAGAGGCGGGGCGTACGCAGTATTTT.

The rearrangement uses TRBV7-6 and TRBJ2-5; D is undetermined. The germline CDR1 and CDR2 sequences are SGHVS and FNYEAQ. The V end was cut by 1 base, the J end by 5 bases, with 11 bases between. This CDR3 has 14 residues. As DNA, the CDR3 is TGTGCCAGCAGCTTAGTGTCGGTTGGTGAGACCCAGTACTTC. Protein product: CASSLVSVGETQYF.

The J gene is TRBJ1-6, the V gene TRBV7-9; TRBD1 aligns across 8 bases. This CDR3 contains 14 residues. The junction had 6 bases not matched to a gene; V was cut back by 4 bases and J by 10 bases. Per the germline V gene, CDR1 is SEHNR and CDR2 is FQNEAQ (reference sequence). The CDR3, as DNA: TGTGCCAGCAGCTCTGACAGGGGAAGGTCACCCCTCCACTTT. Encoded protein: CASSSDRGRSPLHF. The whole variable domain, filled in from reference TRBV7-9 and TRBJ1-6, reads DTGVSQNPRHKITKRGQNVTFRCDPISEHNRLYWYRQTLGQGPEFLTYFQNEAQLEKSRLLSDRFSAERPKGSFSTLEIQRTEQGDSAMYLCASSSDRGRSPLHFGNGTRLTVT.

This sequence joins TRBV2 and TRBJ1-6; D possibly corresponds to TRBD1 (5 bases). The CDR3 runs 15 residues. Germline CDR1 reads SNHLY; CDR2 reads FYNNEI. Trimming shortened V by 0 bases and J by 7 bases, and 10 bases separated the two germline ends. The CDR3 DNA sequence: TGTGCCAGCAGTGAAGCGGGGCCTTTAAATTCACCCCTCCACTTT. Its protein is CASSEAGPLNSPLHF.

This clonotype was counted between two and nine times. The chain has TRBV7-2 and TRBJ2-1, with D perhaps TRBD2 (7 bases). CDR3 length equals 17 residues. V gave up 5 bases and J gave up 4 bases, with 21 bases separating them. CDR1 is SGHTA, CDR2 FQGNSA, per germline. CDR3 protein: CASSNTPGGLPYNEQFF. CDR3 nucleotide sequence: TGTGCCAGCAGCAACACTCCGGGGGGCCTACCATACAATGAGCAGTTCTTC.

The rearrangement links TRBV20-1 to TRBJ2-1; TRBD2 matches 10 bases. Matching the DNA end better, TRBJ2-7 makes the J call doubtful. The CDR3 runs 16 residues. Germline CDR1 is DFQATT and CDR2 is SNEGSKA (reference sequence). The CDR3 DNA is TGCAGTGCCGATACCCTAGCGGGGGTCCCCTACAATGAGCAGTACTTC. Its protein is CSADTLAGVPYNEQYF.

This clonotype was counted between two and nine times. The chain is built from TRBV12-3 or TRBV12-4 and TRBJ2-7, with TRBD1 as a possible D gene (6 bases). There are 14 residues in the CDR3. Trimming took 0 bases from V and 4 from J, leaving 10 bases between them. This CDR3 reads CASSLAGANYEQYF. CDR3 bases: TGTGCCAGCAGTTTAGCGGGGGCTAATTACGAGCAGTACTTC.

About this clonotype itself: The germline gene is not matched at one end of the junction; a read error may be the cause. V usage is TRBV5-6 and J usage is TRBJ2-1, with D unclear. This CDR3 is 14 amino acids long. The germline gives CDR1 SGHDT, CDR2 YYEEEE. The CDR3 sequence is CTSTTTGTYNEQFF. Here the CDR3 DNA reads TGTACCAGCACAACGACTGGAACCTACAATGAGCAGTTCTTC.

The chain has TRBV6-5 and TRBJ2-7; D is perhaps TRBD1 (6 bases). Trimming removed 8 bases from V and 3 bases from J, with 11 bases in between. CDR3 size: 12 residues. The germline V gene has CDR1 MNHEY and CDR2 SVGAGI. CDR3 residues: CASRTGLYEQYF. For the CDR3, the DNA is TGTGCCAGCCGCACAGGGCTCTACGAGCAGTACTTC.

This rearrangement joins TRBV24-1 to TRBJ2-5, with D perhaps TRBD2 (6 bases). The CDR3 totals 16 residues. CDR1 and CDR2 from the germline V gene are KGHDR and SFDVKD. Trimming removed 4 bases from V and 3 bases from J, with 17 bases in between. The CDR3 region is CATSDAGRGRKETQYF. CDR3 DNA: TGTGCCACCAGTGACGCCGGACGGGGGAGAAAAGAGACCCAGTACTTC.

The CDR3 spells CASSLERTSGYNEQYF. CDR3 in DNA: TGTGCCAGCAGCTTAGAGAGGACTAGCGGCTACAATGAGCAGTACTTC. J is TRBJ2-1 and V is TRBV7-9; 10 nucleotides agree with TRBD2. The J call is uncertain, as TRBJ2-7 better fits the DNA end. This CDR3 has 16 amino acids. Looked up from germline, CDR1 is SEHNR and CDR2 is FQNEAQ (reference sequence).

This sequence joins TRBV6-2 or TRBV6-3 and TRBJ2-5, with TRBD1 as a possible D gene (6 bases). The germline V and J ends were trimmed by 2 bases and 1 base, with 11 bases remaining between them. CDR3 length: 15 residues. CDR1 MNHEY and CDR2 SVGEGT come from the germline V gene. CDR3 DNA: TGTGCCAGCAGTTACCCGAGACAGGCCCAAGAGACCCAGTACTTC. It translates to CASSYPRQAQETQYF.

The chain links TRBV20-1 to TRBJ1-1, with D uncertain. Germline V gene sequence: CDR1 DFQATT, CDR2 SNEGSKA (reference sequence). Trimming stripped 6 bases from V and 4 bases from J, with 9 bases between. The CDR3 has 11 amino acids. Here the CDR3 DNA reads TGCAGTGCCCAGGATGGCACTGAAGCTTTCTTT. Protein sequence: CSAQDGTEAFF.

A few counts support this clonotype. The chain has TRBV7-2 and TRBJ2-5; TRBD1 matches at 8 bases. This CDR3 region has 15 residues. Germline lookup yields CDR1 SGHTA and CDR2 FQGNSA. Germline trimming cut 4 bases from V and 4 bases from J; bases unmatched to any gene: 8. Here the CDR3 reads CASSYDRGVGETQYF. The CDR3 DNA sequence: TGTGCCAGCAGCTACGACAGGGGAGTGGGAGAGACCCAGTACTTC.